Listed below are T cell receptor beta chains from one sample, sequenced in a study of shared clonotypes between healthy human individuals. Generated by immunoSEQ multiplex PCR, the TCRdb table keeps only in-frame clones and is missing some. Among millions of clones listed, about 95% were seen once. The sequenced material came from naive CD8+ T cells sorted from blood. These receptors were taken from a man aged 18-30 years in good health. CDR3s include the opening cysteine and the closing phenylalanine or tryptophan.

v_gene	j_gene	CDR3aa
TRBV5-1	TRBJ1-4	CASSSESGVMEKLFF
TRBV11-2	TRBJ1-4	CASSLDLWLTNEKLFF
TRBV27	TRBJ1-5	CASRPPVRQDRNQPQHF
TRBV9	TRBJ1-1	CASSLGTVSNTEAFF
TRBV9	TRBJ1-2	CASSVATGGTTDYGYTF
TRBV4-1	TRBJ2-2	CASSQDGLVGGNTGELFF
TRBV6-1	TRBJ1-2	CASSELGEANYGYTF
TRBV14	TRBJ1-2	CASSQTGVDGYTF
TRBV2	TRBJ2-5	CASSEGLAVQETQYF
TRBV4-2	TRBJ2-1	CASSQDARGGEQFF
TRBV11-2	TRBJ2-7	CASSSELGGYEQYF
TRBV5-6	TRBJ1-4	CASSYGNVEKLFF
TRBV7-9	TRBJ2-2	CASTLLGQAGTGELFF
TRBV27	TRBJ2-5	CASSPLAGGRETQYF
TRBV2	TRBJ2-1	CASSEGGLWQAYNEQFF
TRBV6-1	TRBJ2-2	CASGGGSQTGELFF
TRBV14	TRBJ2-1	CASSQGSYNEQFF
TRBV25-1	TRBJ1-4	CASSDSSVNEKLFF
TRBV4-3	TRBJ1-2	CASSQDYGTGPGYTF
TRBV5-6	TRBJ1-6	CASSLLYEGSPNSPLHF
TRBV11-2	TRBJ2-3	CASSLRGATDTQYF
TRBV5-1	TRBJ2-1	CASSLDLGGVDEQFF
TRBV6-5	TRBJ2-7	CASSPAGAFYEQYF
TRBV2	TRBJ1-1	CASSEFRTGGRSEAFF
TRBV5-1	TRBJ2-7	CASSFLDRGEQYF
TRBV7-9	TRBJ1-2	CASSLAGQNYGYTF
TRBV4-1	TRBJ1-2	CASSPNGIQIYGYTF
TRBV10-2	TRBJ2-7	CATSELGESYEQYF
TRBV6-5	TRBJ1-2	CASRTPGQGYGYTF
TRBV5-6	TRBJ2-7	CASSFTDVAYEQYF
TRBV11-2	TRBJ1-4	CASSLTDRDEKLFF
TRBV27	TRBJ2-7	CASRGLADYEQYF
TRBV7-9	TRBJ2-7	CASSLQGVYSYEQYF
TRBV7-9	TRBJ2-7	CASSIRDRPYEQYF
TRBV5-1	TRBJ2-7	CASSLGAPEYEQYF
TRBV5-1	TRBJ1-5	CASSLEGGVTPQHF
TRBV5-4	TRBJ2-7	CASSLSGGEQYF
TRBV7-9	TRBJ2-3	CASSPSQTHTRDTQYF
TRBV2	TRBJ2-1	CASMYLGSSYNEQFF
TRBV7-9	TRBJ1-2	CASSRPGQEVGYGYTF
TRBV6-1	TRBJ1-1	CASKQGGTEAFF
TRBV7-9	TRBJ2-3	CASSGNSDTQYF
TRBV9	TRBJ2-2	CASRGAGAAGELFF
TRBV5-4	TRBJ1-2	CASSSRTGGYYGYTF
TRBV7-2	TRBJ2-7	CASGLAGGPYEQYF
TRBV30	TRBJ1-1	CAWSVMDSYEAFF
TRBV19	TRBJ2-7	CASSIGHTYEQYF
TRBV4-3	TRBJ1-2	CASSQDDYGYTF
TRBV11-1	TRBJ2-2	CASSLGLAGYAGELFF
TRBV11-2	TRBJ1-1	CASRDSAEAFF
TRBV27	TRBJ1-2	CASSLFASTNNYGYTF
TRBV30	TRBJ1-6	CAWTPGDSPLHF
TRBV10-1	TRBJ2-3	CASSEGGRRDTQYF
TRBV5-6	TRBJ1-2	CASSLDWGNVGYTF
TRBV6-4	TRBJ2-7	CASSGTSGGPYEQYF
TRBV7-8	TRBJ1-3	CASSLGVSKTGNTIYF
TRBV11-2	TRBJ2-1	CASSLDLGTGTYNEQFF
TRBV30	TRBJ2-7	CAWSGLTVSPYEQYF
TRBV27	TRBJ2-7	CASSPGTGGYEQYF
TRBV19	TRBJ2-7	CASSQQGAFHEQYF